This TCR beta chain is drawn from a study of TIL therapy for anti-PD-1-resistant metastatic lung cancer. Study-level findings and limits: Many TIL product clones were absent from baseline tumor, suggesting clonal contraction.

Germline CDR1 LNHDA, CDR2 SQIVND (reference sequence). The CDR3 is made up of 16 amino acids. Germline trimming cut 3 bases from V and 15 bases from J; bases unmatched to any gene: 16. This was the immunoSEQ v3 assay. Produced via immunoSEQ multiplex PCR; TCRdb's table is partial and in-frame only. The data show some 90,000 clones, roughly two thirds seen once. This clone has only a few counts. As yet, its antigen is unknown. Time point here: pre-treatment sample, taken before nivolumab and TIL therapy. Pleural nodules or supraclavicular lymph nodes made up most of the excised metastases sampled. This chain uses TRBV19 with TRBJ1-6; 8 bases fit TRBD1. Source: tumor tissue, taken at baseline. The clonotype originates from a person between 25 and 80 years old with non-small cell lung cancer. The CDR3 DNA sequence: TGTGCCAGTAGTATCGACAACCGGGACAGGAGAGATGTCCTCCACTTT. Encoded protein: CASSIDNRDRRDVLHF.